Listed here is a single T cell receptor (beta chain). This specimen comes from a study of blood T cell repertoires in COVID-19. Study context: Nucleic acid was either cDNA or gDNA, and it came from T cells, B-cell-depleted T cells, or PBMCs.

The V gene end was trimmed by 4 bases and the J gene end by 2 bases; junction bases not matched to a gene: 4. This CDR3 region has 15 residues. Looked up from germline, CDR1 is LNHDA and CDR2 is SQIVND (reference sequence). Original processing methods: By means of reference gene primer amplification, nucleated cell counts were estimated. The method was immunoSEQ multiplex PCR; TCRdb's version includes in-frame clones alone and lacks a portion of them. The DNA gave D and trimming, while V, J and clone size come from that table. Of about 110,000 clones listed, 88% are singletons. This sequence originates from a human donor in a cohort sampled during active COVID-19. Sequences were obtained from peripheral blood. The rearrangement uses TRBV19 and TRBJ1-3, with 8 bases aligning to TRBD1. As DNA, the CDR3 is TGTGCCAGTAGTAGGACAGGGTCAACTGGAAACACCATATATTTT. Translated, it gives CASSRTGSTGNTIYF. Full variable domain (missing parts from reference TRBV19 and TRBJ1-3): DGGITQSPKYLFRKEGQNVTLSCEQNLNHDAMYWYRQDPGQGLRLIYYSQIVNDFQKGDIAEGYSVSREKKESFPLTVTSAQKNPTAFYLCASSRTGSTGNTIYFGEGSWLTVV.